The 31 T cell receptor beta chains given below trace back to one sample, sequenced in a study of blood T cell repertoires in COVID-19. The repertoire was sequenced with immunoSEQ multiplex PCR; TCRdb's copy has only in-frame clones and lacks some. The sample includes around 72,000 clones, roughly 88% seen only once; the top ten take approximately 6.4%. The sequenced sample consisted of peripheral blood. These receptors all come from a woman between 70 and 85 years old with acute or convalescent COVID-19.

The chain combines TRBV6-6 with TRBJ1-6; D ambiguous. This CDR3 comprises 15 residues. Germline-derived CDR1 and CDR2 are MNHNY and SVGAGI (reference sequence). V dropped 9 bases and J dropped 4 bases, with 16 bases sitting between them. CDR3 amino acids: CASVLAGGYNSPLHF. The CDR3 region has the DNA TGTGCCAGTGTTTTGGCAGGAGGATATAATTCACCCCTCCACTTT.

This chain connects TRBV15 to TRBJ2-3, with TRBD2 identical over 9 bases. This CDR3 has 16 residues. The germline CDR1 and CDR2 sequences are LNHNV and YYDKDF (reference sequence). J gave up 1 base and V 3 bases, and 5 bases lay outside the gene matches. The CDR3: CATSSIAGVGTDTQYF. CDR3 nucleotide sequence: TGTGCCACCAGCAGCATAGCGGGAGTCGGCACAGATACGCAGTATTTT. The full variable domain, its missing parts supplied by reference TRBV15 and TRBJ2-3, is DAMVIQNPRYQVTQFGKPVTLSCSQTLNHNVMYWYQQKSSQAPKLLFHYYDKDFNNEADTPDNFQSRRPNTSFCFLDIRSPGLGDTAMYLCATSSIAGVGTDTQYFGPGTRLTVL.

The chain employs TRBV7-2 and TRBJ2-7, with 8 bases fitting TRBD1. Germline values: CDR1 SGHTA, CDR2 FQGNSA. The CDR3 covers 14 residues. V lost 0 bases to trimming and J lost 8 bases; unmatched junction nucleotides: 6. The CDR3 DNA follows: TGTGCCAGCAGCTTAGCCGGGACAGGTACGAAGCAGTACTTC. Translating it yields CASSLAGTGTKQYF.

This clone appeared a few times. CDR3 bases: TGTGCAAGTCGCTTCTTTCCAGTTAACTATGGCTACACCTTC. It specifies CASRFFPVNYGYTF. The V gene is TRBV12-2, the J gene TRBJ1-2; the table's D call, TRBD1, has no DNA check behind it. TRBV12-2 is a listed pseudogene. This CDR3 contains 14 residues.

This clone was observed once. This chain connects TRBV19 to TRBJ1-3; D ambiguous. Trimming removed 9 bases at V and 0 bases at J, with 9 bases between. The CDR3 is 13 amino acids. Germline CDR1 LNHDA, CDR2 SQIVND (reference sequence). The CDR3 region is CASDGSSGNTIYF. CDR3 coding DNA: TGTGCCAGCGACGGGAGCTCTGGAAACACCATATATTTT.

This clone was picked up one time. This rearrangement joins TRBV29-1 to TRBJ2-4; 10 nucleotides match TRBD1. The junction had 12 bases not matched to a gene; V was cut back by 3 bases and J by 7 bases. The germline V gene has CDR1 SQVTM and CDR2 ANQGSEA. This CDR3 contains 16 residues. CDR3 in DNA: TGCAGCGTTGACCTCTCGAGGGACAGGGGTTTCAACATTCAGTACTTC. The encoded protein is CSVDLSRDRGFNIQYF.

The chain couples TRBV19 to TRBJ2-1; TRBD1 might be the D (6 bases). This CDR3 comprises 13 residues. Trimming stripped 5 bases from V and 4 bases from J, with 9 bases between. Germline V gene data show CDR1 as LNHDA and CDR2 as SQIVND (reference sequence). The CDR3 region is CASSVQGYNEQFF. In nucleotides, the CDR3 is TGTGCCAGTAGTGTACAGGGTTACAATGAGCAGTTCTTC.

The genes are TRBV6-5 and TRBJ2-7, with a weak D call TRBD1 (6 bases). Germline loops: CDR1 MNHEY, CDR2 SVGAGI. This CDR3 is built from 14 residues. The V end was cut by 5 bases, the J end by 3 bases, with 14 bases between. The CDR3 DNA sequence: TGTGCCAGCAGTCCCGGGCCAGGGGACTACGAGCAGTACTTC. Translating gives CASSPGPGDYEQYF.

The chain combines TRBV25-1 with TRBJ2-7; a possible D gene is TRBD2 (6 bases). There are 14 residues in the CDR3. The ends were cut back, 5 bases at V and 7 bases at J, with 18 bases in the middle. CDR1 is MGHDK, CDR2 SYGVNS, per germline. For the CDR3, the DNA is TGTGCCAGCAGTCGTGCGGGGTCTCCGGATGAGCAGTACTTC. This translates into CASSRAGSPDEQYF.

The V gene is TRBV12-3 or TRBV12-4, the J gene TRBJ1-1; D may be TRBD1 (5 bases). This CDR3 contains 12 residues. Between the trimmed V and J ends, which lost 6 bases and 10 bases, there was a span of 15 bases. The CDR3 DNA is TGTGCCAGCAGGGCGGGGCCCTCCATAGCTTTCTTT. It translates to CASRAGPSIAFF.

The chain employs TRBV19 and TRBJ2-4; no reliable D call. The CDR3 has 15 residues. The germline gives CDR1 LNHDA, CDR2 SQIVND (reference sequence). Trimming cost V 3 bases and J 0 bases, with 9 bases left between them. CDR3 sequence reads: CASSIGSLAKNIQYF. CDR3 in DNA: TGTGCCAGTAGTATTGGCAGTTTAGCCAAAAACATTCAGTACTTC.

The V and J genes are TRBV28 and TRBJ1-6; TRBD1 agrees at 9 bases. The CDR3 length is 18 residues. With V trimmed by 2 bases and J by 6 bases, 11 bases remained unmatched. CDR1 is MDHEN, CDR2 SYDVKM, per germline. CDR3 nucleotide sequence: TGTGCCAGCAGTTTAGGGTATTCGGGGACAGGGCTTAATTCACCCCTCCACTTT. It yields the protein CASSLGYSGTGLNSPLHF.

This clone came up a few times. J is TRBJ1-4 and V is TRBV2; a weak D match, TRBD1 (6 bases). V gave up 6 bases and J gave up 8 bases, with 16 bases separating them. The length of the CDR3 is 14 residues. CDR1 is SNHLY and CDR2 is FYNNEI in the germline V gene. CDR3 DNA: TGTGCCAGCAGGGTACAGGGAAAGAGAGAAAAACTGTTTTTT. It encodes CASRVQGKREKLFF.

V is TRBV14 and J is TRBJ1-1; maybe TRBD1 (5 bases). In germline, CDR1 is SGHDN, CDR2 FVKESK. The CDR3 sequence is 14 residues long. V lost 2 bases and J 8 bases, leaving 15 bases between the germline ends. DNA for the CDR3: TGTGCCAGCAGCCAAAGGCAGGGCCCAAAGGAAGCTTTCTTT. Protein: CASSQRQGPKEAFF.

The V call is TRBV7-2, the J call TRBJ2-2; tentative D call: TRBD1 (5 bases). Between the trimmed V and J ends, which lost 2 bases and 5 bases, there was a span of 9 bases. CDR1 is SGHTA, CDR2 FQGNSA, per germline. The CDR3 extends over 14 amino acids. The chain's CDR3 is CASSLLPGTGELFF. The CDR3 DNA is TGTGCCAGCAGCTTATTACCAGGGACCGGGGAGCTGTTTTTT.

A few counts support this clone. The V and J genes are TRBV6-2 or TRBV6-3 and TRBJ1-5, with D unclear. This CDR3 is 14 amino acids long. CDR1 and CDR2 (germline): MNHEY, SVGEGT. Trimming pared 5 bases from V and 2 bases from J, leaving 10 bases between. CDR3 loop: CASSLTDRNQPQHF. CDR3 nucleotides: TGTGCCAGCAGTCTGACTGATCGCAATCAGCCCCAGCATTTT.

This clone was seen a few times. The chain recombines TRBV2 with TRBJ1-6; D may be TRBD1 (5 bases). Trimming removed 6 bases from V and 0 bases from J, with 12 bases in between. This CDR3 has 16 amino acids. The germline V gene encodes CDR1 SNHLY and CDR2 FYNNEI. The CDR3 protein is CASRDRQSSYNSPLHF. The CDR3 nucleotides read TGTGCCAGCAGGGACCGACAGAGCTCCTATAATTCACCCCTCCACTTT.

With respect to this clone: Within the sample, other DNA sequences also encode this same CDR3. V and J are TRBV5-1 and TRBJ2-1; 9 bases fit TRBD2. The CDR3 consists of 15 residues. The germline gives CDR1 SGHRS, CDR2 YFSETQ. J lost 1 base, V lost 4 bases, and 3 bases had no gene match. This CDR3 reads CASSPTSGSYNEQFF. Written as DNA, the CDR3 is TGCGCCAGCAGCCCCACTAGCGGGTCCTACAATGAGCAGTTCTTC.

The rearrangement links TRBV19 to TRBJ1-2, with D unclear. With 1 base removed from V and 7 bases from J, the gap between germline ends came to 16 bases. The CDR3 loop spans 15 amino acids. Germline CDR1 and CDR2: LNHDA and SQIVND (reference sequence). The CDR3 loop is CASSIGRPLGSGYTF. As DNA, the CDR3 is TGTGCCAGTAGTATAGGTCGGCCCCTCGGGAGTGGCTACACCTTC.

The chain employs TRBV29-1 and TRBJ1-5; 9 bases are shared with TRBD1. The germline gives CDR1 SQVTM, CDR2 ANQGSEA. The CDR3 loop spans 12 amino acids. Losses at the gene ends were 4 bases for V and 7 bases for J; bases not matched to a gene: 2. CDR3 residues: CSVGTGDQPQHF. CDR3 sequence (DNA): TGCAGCGTTGGGACAGGGGACCAGCCCCAGCATTTT.

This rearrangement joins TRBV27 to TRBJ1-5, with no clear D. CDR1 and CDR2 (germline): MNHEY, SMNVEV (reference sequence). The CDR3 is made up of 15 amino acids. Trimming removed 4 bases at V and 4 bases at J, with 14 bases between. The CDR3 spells CASSSEGQRNQPQHF. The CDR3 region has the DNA TGTGCCAGCAGTTCCGAGGGCCAAAGAAATCAGCCCCAGCATTTT.

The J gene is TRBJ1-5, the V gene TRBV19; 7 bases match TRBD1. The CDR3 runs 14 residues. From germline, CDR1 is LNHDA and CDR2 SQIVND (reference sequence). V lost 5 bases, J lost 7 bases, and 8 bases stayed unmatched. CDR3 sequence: CASSSTGDGQPQHF. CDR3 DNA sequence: TGTGCCAGTAGTTCTACAGGGGATGGACAGCCCCAGCATTTT.

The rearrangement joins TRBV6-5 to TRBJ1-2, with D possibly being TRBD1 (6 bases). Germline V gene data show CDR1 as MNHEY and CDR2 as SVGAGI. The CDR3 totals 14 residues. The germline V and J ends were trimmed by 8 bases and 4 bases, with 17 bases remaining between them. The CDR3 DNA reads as TGTGCCAGCCGTCCCGGACAGACCCTCTATGGCTACACCTTC. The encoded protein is CASRPGQTLYGYTF.

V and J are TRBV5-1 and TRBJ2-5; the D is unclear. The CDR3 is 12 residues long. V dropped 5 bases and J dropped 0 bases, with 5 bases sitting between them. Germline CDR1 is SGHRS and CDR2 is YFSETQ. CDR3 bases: TGCGCCAGCAGTCTGTACCAAGAGACCCAGTACTTC. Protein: CASSLYQETQYF.

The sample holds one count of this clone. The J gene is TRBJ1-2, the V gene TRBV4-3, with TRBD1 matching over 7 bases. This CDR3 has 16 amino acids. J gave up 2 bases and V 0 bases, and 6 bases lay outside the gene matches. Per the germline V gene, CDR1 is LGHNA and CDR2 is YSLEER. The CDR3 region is CASSQDTGALNYGYTF. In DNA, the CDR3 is TGCGCCAGCAGCCAAGATACAGGGGCCTTAAACTATGGCTACACCTTC.

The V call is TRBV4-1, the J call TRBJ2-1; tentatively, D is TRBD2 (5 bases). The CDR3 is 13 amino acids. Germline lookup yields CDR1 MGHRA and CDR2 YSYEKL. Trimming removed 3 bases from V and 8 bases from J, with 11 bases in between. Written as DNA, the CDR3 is TGCGCCAGCAGCCATGGACCGGGATATGAGCAGTTCTTC. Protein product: CASSHGPGYEQFF.

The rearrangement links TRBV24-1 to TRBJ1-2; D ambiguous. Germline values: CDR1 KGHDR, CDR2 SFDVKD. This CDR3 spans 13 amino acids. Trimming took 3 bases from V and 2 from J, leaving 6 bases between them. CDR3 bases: TGTGCCACCAGTGATACGGGAAACTATGGCTACACCTTC. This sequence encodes CATSDTGNYGYTF.

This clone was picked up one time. The CDR3 nucleotides read TGTGCCACCAGTGACCTCGGGGGGAGGGATGGCTACACCTTC. This encodes CATSDLGGRDGYTF. The chain links TRBV24-1 to TRBJ1-2; maybe TRBD1 (5 bases). CDR3 length: 14 amino acids. The germline V gene has CDR1 KGHDR and CDR2 SFDVKD. V was shortened by 4 bases and J by 6 bases, with 14 bases between the two germline ends.

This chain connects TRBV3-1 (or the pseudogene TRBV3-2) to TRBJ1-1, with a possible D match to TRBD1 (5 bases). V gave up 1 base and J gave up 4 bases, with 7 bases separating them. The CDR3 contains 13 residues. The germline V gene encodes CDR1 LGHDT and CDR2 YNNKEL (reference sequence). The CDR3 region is CASSQVGATEAFF. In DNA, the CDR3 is TGTGCCAGCAGCCAAGTTGGGGCCACTGAAGCTTTCTTT.

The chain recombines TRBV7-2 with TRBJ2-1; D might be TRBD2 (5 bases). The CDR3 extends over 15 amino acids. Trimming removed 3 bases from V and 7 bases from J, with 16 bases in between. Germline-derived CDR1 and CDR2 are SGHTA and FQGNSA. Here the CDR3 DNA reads TGTGCCAGCAGCTTGGAGCGGAGACTAAGAAATGAGCAGTTCTTC. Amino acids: CASSLERRLRNEQFF.

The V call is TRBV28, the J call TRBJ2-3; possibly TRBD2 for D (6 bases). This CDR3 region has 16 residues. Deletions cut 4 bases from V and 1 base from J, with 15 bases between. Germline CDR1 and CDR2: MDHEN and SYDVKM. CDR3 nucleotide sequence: TGTGCCAGCAGTTCCGCGGGGATGAAGGGCACAGATACGCAGTATTTT. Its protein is CASSSAGMKGTDTQYF.